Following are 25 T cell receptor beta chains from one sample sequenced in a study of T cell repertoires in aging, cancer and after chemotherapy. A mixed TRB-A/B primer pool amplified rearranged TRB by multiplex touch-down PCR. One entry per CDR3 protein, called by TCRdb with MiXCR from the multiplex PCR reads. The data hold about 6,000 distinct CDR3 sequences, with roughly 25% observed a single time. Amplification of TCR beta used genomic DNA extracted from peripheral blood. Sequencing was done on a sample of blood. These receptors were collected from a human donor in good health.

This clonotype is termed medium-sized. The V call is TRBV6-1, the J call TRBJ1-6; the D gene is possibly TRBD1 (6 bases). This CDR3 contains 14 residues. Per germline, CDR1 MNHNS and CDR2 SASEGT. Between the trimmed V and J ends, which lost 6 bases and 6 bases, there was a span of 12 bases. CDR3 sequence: CASRGGPSNSPLHF. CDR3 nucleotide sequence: TGTGCCAGCAGAGGGGGGCCATCTAATTCACCCCTCCACTTT.

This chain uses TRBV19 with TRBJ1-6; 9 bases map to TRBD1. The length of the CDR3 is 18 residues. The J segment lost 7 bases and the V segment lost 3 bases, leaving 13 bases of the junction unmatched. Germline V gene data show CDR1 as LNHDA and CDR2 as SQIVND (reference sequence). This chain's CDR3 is CASSMELPGDRANSPLHF. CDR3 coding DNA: TGTGCCAGTAGTATGGAACTACCCGGGGACAGGGCGAATTCACCCCTCCACTTT.

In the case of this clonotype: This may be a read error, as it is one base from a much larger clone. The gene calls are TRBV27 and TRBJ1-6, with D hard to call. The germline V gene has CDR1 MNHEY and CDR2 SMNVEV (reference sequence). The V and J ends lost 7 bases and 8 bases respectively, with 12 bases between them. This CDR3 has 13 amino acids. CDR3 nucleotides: TGTGCCAGCATCCCTACGTGGGATTCACCCCTCCACTTT. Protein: CASIPTWDSPLHF.

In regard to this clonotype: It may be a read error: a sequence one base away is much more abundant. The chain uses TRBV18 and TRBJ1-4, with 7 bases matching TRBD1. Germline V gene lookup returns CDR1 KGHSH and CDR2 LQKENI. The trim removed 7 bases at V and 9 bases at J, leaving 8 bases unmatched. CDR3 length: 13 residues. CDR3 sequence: CASYGGTDQKLFF. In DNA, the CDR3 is TGTGCCAGCTACGGTGGGACAGATCAAAAACTGTTTTTT. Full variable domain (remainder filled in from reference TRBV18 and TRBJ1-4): NAGVMQNPRHLVRRRGQEARLRCSPMKGHSHVYWYRQLPEEGLKFMVYLQKENIIDESGMPKERFSAEFPKEGPSILRIQQVVRGDSAAYFCASYGGTDQKLFFGSGTQLSVL.

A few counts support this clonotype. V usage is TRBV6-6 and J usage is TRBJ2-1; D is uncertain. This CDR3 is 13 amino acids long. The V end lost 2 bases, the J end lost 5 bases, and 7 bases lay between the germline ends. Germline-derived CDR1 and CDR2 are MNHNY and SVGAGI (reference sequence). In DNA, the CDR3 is TGTGCCAGCAGTTACGTGGTTAACAATGAGCAGTTCTTC. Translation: CASSYVVNNEQFF.

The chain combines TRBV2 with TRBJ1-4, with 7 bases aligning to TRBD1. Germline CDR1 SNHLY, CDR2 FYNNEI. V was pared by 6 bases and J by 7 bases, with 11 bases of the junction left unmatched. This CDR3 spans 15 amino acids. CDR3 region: CASRHDRAEGEKLFF. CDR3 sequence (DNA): TGTGCCAGCAGGCATGACAGGGCAGAAGGTGAAAAACTGTTTTTT.

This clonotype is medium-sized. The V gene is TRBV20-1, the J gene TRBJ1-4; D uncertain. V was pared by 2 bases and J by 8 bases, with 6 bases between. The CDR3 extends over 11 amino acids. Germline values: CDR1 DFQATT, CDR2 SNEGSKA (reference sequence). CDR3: CSARPGEKLFF. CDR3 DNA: TGCAGTGCTAGACCGGGGGAAAAACTGTTTTTT.

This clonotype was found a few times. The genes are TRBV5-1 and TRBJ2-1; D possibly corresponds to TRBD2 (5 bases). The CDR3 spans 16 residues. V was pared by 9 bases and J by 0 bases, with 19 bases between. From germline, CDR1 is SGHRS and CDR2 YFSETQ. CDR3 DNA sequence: TGCGCCACCACGTCCAGCGGCGGAAGCTCCTACAATGAGCAGTTCTTC. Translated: CATTSSGGSSYNEQFF.

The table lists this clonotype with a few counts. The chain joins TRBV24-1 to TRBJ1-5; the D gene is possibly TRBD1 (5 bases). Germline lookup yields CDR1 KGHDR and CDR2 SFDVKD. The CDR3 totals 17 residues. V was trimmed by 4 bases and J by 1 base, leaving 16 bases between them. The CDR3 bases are TGTGCCACCAGTGACGGGGGAAGGGCGCGGAGCAATCAGCCCCAGCATTTT. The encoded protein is CATSDGGRARSNQPQHF.

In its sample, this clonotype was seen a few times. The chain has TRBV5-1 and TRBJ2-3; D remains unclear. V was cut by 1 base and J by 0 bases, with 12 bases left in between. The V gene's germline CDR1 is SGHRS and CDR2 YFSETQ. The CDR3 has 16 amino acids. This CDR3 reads CASSLTGTPSTDTQYF. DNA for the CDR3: TGCGCCAGCAGCTTGACTGGCACTCCTAGCACAGATACGCAGTATTTT. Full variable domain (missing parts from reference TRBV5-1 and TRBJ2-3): KAGVTQTPRYLIKTRGQQVTLSCSPISGHRSVSWYQQTPGQGLQFLFEYFSETQRNKGNFPGRFSGRQFSNSRSEMNVSTLELGDSALYLCASSLTGTPSTDTQYFGPGTRLTVL.

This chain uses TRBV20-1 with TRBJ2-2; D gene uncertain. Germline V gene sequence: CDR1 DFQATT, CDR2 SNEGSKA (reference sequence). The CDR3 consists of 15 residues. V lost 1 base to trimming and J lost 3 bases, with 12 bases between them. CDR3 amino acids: CSARGAGGYTGELFF. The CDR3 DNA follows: TGCAGTGCTAGAGGTGCTGGCGGCTACACCGGGGAGCTGTTTTTT.

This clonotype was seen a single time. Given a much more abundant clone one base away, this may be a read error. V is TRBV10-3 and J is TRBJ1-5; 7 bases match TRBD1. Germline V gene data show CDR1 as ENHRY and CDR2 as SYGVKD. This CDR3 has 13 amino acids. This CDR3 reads CVIQGNSNQPQHF. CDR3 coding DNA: TGTGTCATACAGGGGAATAGCAATCAGCCCCAGCATTTT.

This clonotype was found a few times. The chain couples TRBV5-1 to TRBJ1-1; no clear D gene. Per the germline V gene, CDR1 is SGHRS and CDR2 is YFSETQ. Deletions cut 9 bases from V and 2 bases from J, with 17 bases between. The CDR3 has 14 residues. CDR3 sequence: CATKVQTSNTEAFF. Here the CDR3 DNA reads TGCGCCACCAAAGTCCAGACTTCTAACACTGAAGCTTTCTTT. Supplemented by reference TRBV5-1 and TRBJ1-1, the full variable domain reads KAGVTQTPRYLIKTRGQQVTLSCSPISGHRSVSWYQQTPGQGLQFLFEYFSETQRNKGNFPGRFSGRQFSNSRSEMNVSTLELGDSALYLCATKVQTSNTEAFFGQGTRLTVV.

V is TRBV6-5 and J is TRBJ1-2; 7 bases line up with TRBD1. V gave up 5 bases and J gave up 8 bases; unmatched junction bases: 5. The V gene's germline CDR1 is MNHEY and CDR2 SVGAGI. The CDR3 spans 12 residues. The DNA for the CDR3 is TGTGCCAGCAGTCCGACAGGGTACGGCTACACCTTC. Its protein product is CASSPTGYGYTF.

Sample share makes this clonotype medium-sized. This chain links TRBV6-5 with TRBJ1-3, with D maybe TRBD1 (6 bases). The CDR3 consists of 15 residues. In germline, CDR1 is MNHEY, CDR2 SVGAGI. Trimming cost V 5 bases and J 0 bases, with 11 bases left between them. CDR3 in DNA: TGTGCCAGCAGTCGCGACAGGCCCTCTGGAAACACCATATATTTT. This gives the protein CASSRDRPSGNTIYF.

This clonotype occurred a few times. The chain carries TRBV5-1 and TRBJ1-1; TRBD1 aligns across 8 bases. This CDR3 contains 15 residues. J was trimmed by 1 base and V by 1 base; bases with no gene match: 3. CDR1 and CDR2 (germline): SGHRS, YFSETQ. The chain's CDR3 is CASSLNQGANTEAFF. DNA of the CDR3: TGCGCCAGCAGCTTGAATCAGGGGGCGAACACTGAAGCTTTCTTT.

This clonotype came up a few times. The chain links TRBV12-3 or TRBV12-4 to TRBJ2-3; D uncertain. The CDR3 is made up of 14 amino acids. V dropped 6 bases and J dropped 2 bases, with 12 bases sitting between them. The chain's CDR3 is CASSSRPDTDTQYF. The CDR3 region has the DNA TGTGCCAGCAGCTCTCGACCCGACACAGATACGCAGTATTTT.

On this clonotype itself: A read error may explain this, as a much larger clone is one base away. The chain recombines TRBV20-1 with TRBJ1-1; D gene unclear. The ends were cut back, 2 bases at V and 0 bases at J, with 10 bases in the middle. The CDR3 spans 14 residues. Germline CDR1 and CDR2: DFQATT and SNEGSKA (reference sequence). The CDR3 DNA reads TGCAGTGCTAGATCCAGTGATATGAACACTGAAGCTTTCTTT. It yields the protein CSARSSDMNTEAFF.

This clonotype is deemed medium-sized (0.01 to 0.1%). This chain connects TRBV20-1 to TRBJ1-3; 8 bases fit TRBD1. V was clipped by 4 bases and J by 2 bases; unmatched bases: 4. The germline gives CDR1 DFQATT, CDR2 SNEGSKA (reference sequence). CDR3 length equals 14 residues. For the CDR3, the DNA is TGCAGTGCTAAAGCGACAGGGGCTGGAAACACCATATATTTT. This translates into CSAKATGAGNTIYF.

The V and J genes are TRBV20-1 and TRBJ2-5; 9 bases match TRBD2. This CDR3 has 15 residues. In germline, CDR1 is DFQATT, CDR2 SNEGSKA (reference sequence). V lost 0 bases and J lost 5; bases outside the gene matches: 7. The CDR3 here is CSARDLAGGLETQYF. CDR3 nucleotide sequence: TGCAGTGCTAGAGATCTGGCGGGGGGGCTTGAGACCCAGTACTTC.

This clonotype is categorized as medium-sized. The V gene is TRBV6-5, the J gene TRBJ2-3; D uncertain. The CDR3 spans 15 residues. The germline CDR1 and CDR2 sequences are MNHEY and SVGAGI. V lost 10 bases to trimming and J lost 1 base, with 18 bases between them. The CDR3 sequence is CANRHRLTCTDTQYF. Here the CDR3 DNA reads TGTGCCAACCGACACAGACTGACTTGCACAGATACGCAGTATTTT.

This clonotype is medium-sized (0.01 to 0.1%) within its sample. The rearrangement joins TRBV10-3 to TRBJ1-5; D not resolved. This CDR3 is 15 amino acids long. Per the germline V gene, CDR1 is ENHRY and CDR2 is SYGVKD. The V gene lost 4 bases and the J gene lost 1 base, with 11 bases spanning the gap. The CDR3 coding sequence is TGTGCCATCAGTGTGGAGGGTGGGAGCAATCAGCCCCAGCATTTT. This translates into CAISVEGGSNQPQHF.

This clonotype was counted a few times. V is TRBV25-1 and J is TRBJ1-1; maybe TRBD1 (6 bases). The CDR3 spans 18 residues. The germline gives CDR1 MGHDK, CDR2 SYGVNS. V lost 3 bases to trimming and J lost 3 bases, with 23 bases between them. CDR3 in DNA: TGTGCCAGCAGTGATACCTCAGGGGTAGGGGGGGTGGACACTGAAGCTTTCTTT. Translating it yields CASSDTSGVGGVDTEAFF.

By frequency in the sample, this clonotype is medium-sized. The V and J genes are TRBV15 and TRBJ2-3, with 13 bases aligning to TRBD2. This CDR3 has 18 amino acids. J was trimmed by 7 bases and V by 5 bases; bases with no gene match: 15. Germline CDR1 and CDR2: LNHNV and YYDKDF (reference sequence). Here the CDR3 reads CATSPQTGTSGIVNTQYF. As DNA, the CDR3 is TGTGCCACCAGCCCCCAAACCGGGACTAGCGGGATAGTAAATACGCAGTATTTT.

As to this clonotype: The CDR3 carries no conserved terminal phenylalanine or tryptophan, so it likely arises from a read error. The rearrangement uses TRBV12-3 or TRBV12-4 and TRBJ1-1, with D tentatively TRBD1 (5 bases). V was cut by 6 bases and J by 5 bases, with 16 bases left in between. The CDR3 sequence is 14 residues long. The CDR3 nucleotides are TGTGCCAGCAGCCAAACAGGAGGTCGGACTGAAGCTTTCTCT. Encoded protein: CASSQTGGRTEAFS.